Listed below are T cell receptor beta chains from one sample, sequenced in a study of CD8 T cells in ankylosing spondylitis. Each CDR3 protein is one row after TCRdb ran MiXCR on the 5' RACE reads. The sample gives fewer than 150,000 distinct CDR3 sequences, around 6.6% of which show up once; under 15% is in the top ten. Sequenced: blood, either unsorted or a sorted T cell fraction (not recorded which). These receptors originate from a female donor with ankylosing spondylitis or in good health (not recorded which). Both conserved end residues are trimmed from each CDR3. The listing skips clone size in some rows; elsewhere it reads once, few, many or a size class.

cdr3_length clone_size j_call v_call cdr3_aa
12 many TRBJ2-3 TRBV15 ATSSGSVVDTQY
11 NA NA TRBV7-9 ASSLGGSQPQY
14 many TRBJ2-5 TRBV20-1 SARVKGAPAQETQY
13 many TRBJ1-6 TRBV10-3 AISEPGTSDSPLH
12 many TRBJ2-3 TRBV20-1 SVRAPPSTDTQY
14 few TRBJ1-1 TRBV7-3 ASSLSPGTANTEAF
14 many TRBJ2-1 TRBV5-1 ASSLGASPPYNEQF
14 few TRBJ1-2 TRBV9 ASSEDRGTSNYGYT
13 many TRBJ2-1 TRBV28 ASSLSGGFYNEQF
16 many TRBJ2-7 TRBV25-1 ASSEYALAGGIGYEQY
13 NA TRBJ2-1 TRBV5-4 ASSLGLLSYNEQF
12 many TRBJ1-5 TRBV20-1 SATSGTGNQPQH
12 many TRBJ2-3 TRBV5-1 ASSLASSTDTQY
15 NA TRBJ2-1 TRBV11-2 ASLRLAGASGYNEQF
12 many TRBJ1-1 TRBV3-1 ASSQVPLDSGAF
11 many TRBJ2-3 TRBV12-3/TRBV12-4 ASSFTPQDTQY
13 many TRBJ1-1 TRBV20-1 SADDSLQGATEAF
12 few TRBJ1-1 TRBV12-3/TRBV12-4 ASSPPVRNTEAF
11 many TRBJ2-5 TRBV5-1 ASSPGTEETQY
14 many TRBJ2-6 TRBV12-3/TRBV12-4 ASSSIARGGANVLT
17 many TRBJ1-2 TRBV4-2 ASSHKTPGTGRFNYGYT
12 many TRBJ2-7 TRBV6-2/TRBV6-3 ASSFPGGNYEQY
11 many TRBJ1-1 TRBV5-1 ASSRGQNTEAF
11 many TRBJ2-1 TRBV6-1 ASRRTSFSEQF
11 many TRBJ2-2 TRBV10-3 AISEEDTGELF
13 NA TRBJ2-3 TRBV7-3 ASSRYEGSTDTQY
14 many TRBJ2-2 TRBV19 ASSIGAGADTGELF
12 many TRBJ1-4 TRBV7-2 ASSSTAFVEKLF
9 many TRBJ2-3 TRBV7-9 ASSFEDTQY
11 few TRBJ1-2 TRBV2 ASRLQGDYGYT
11 many TRBJ1-1 TRBV4-2 ASSQGAGREAF
13 many TRBJ2-1 TRBV5-1 ASSTTGTGENEQF
10 many TRBJ1-5 TRBV20-1 SAREDRQPQH